The clone carrying this TCR beta chain was observed a few times. Its antigen is unknown. The authors extracted RNA and reverse transcribed it into cDNA as the sequencing template. Sequenced by immunoSEQ multiplex PCR; TCRdb stores in-frame clones only, minus some. The sample lists over 100,000 clones; about 46% were seen once. The data were taken from a study of CD8+ T cells in alopecia areata. Study conclusions and caveats: Scalp samples also yield sequences of resident alphabeta T cells from normal skin. Whereas mice showed it more clearly, TCR sharing across patients was murkier, possibly because of HLA. Higher clonality was seen in lesional scalp than in normal scalp, especially in alopecia totalis/universalis.

Cell sorting was applied to PBMCs, and CD4+ and CD8+ T cells were collected. The germline gives CDR1 SGDLS, CDR2 YYNGEE. This CDR3 region has 13 residues. V dropped 3 bases and J dropped 7 bases, with 14 bases sitting between them. J is TRBJ2-7 and V is TRBV9; D is unclear. The clonotype comes from a human donor with alopecia areata. Here the sequenced sample was CD8+ T cells sorted from blood, taken at week 0. The CDR3 spells CASSADTVGEQYF. DNA of the CDR3: TGTGCCAGCAGCGCTGACACGGTCGGGGAGCAGTACTTC.